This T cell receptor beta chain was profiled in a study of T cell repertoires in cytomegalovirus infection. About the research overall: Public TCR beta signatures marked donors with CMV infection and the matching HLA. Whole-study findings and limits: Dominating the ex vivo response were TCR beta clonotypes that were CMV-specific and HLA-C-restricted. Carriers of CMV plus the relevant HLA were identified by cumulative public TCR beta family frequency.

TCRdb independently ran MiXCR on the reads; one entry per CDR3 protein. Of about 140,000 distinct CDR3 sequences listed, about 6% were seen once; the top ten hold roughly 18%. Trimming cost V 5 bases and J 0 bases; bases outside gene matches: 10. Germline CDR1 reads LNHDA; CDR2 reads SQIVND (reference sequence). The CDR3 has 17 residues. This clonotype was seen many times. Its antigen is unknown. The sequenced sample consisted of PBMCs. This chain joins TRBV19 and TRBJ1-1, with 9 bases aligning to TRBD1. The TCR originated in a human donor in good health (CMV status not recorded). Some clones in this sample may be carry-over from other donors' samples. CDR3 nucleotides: TGTGCCAGTAGTCCCCGGGACAGGGTCTCGGTGAACACTGAAGCTTTCTTT. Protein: CASSPRDRVSVNTEAFF.